This T cell receptor (beta chain) was recovered during a study of T cells in Graves' hyperthyroidism and ophthalmopathy (dated by TCRdb to the late 2010s). As for the study more broadly: Peripheral blood was collected at initial diagnosis, before any treatment. To identify distinguishing TCR V-J signatures, a discovery cohort of some 100 patients was used, comprising 40 to 45 with Graves' ophthalmopathy and approximately 58 with stable Graves' hyperthyroidism. In about six Graves' hyperthyroidism patients, the study also compared T-cell repertoires from thyroid tissue with T-cell repertoires from blood. Prospective prediction of ophthalmopathy was tested in an independent validation cohort consisting of 18 hyperthyroidism patients and about 17 patients who later progressed to ophthalmopathy. After blood sampling, hyperthyroidism patients were treated with methimazole at a starting dose of 30 mg daily, and ophthalmopathy patients were treated with high-dose intravenous methylprednisolone. The 75 to 100 discovery patients were randomly split 7:3 into training and test sets. TCR Vbeta CDR3 sequencing of 120 to 150 peripheral blood samples (over 40 ophthalmopathy, 75 or so hyperthyroidism and approximately 17 progressor patients) is reported in the paper.

The TCR beta CDR3 regions were amplified from RNA transcripts. For the first round of RT-PCR on the TCR CDR3, the HTBI primer set was used together with the Qiagen OneStep RT-PCR kit. The libraries were constructed in a second round of multiplex PCR and then size-selected and purified. Libraries were sequenced paired-end with 100 bp reads on an Illumina HiSeq2000. Under the source paper's analysis protocol: Raw data were processed with SOAPnuke, discarding reads with adapters, uncalled bases, mean Phred below 15, or no exact constant-primer or identifier match. High-quality paired reads were merged with COPE v1.2.5, and unique nucleotide sequences were defined as clonotypes. MiTCR v1.1 was used to align clonotypes to the IMGT TRBV, TRBD and TRBJ reference segments. Analysis was restricted to V-J combinations with a frequency above 0.0001, which covered roughly 99% of repertoires. The TCS score was defined as the ratio of F50 (clonal expansion) to E x V (chaos), calculated using BLOSUM62-based TCRdist between CDR3 peptides within each V-J. Welch's t-statistics and random forest reduced roughly 530 V-J features to fewer than 15, which were used in a naive Bayes classifier (R e1071). Clones were called with MiXCR by TCRdb after fastp trimmed the public reads at Q25, and only in-frame beta chains were retained. For every CDR3 protein sequence, its rows merge into one entry that carries the most common genes and DNA. The V and J calls were determined by TCRdb, not by the authors. The sample contains 600,000 or so distinct CDR3 sequences, around 15% of them found a single time. Jointly, the top ten make up about 12% of the sample.

This clonotype was found many times. The clone's antigen remains unknown. Within one base of it there is no much larger clone, and no base qualities were kept. The research as a whole found: Most expanded thyroid clonotypes (frequency above 0.001) were also detected in blood, suggesting blood repertoires may reflect thyroid immune responses. A model built on a 13 V-J signature distinguished ophthalmopathy from stable hyperthyroidism, reaching about 88% sensitivity and 81% to 83% specificity in cross-validation and 80%/75% in testing. No statistical method was used to fix the sample size in advance, and group allocation was not hidden from the investigators. In validation, progression to ophthalmopathy was predicted by the model with approximately 67% sensitivity and 72.22% specificity, a median of around 5.9 months before onset.

The germline V gene specifies SGDLS as CDR1 and YYNGEE as CDR2. Spanning cysteine to phenylalanine, the CDR3 consists of 16 amino acids. Only the CDR3 DNA stays, 48 bases, in frame from base 1. Trimming takes 4 bases off V and 3 bases off J; junction bases not matched to a gene: 5. Ophthalmopathy patients had moderately to severely active disease, with a Clinical Activity Score of 3 or more, a NOSPECS grade of 4 or more, and a disease duration of less than 3 months. Patients with uncontrolled infections, other autoimmune diseases, pregnancy or lactation were excluded. Diagnoses relied on clinical symptoms, serum thyroxine and TRAb, thyroid ultrasound and orbital computed tomography. Ficoll-Paque density gradient centrifugation was used to isolate PBMCs from about 10 ml of fresh peripheral blood. Total RNA was extracted using Trizol reagent, and RNA quality was assessed on an Agilent 2100 Bioanalyzer.

This TCR came from a woman aged 50 to 60 with Graves' ophthalmopathy. Recombination joined TRBV9 with TRBJ2-5, with 14 bases in between that match TRBD2. The sample taken for sequencing was blood. The DNA reads TGTGCCAGCAGCTCGGGACTAGCGGGAGTTGAAGAGACCCAGTACTTC. Its protein is CASSSGLAGVEETQYF.